This T cell receptor (beta chain) was captured in a study of shared clonotypes between healthy human individuals. Across the study: The donor pool was made up of two women and three men aged 18 to 49.

Terminally differentiated effector memory CD45RA+ cells were excluded from the naive CD8 cells, which were CD45RO-negative and positively selected for CCR7. Germline lookup yields CDR1 ENHRY and CDR2 SYGVKD. The CDR3 spans 13 residues. The V gene end was trimmed by 10 bases and the J gene end by 0 bases; junction bases not matched to a gene: 5. Profiled with immunoSEQ multiplex PCR; TCRdb holds only in-frame clones, not every one. Of around 2.1 million clones listed, roughly 91% are singletons. Regarding this clone: What it binds is unknown.

Regarding the study as a whole: Generation probability values for non-shared clonotypes were lower than those for clonotypes shared by all four donors.

V gene TRBV10-3 combines with J gene TRBJ2-7, with 8 nucleotides matching TRBD1. This TCR was recovered from a man younger than 35 in good health. Some clones in this sample may be carry-over from other donors' samples. The source material was naive CD8+ T cells from PBMCs. CDR3 coding DNA: TGTGCCACCAGGGACAGGAGCTCCTACGAGCAGTACTTC. The encoded protein is CATRDRSSYEQYF.